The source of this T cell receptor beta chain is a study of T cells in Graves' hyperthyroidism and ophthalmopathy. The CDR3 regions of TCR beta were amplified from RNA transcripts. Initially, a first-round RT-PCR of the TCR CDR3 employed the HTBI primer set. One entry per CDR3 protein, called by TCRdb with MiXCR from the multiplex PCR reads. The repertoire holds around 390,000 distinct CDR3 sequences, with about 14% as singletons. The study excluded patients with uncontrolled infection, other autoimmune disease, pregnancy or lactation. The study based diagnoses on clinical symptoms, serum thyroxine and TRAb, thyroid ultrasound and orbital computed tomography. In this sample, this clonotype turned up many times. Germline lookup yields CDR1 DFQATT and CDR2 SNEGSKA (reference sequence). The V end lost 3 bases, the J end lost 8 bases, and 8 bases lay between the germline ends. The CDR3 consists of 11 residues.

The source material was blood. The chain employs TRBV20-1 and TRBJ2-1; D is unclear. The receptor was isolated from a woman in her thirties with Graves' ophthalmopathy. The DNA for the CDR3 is TGCAGTGCTAGTTTCTTCGATGAGCAGTTCTTC. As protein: CSASFFDEQFF.